The T cell receptor (beta chain) under discussion was sequenced for a study of shared clonotypes between healthy human individuals. The overall study: Each donor had three CD4 naive, three CD4 memory, two CD8 naive and one CD8 memory plate.

Per germline, CDR1 MDHEN and CDR2 SYDVKM. The CDR3 loop spans 16 amino acids. V was pared by 1 base and J by 7 bases, with 9 bases of the junction left unmatched. The study enrolled healthy HIV-negative adults without recent acute infections or vaccinations as donors. Investigators divided CD4+ cells into CD45RA+ naive and CD45RA-negative memory subsets. General study findings and limits: Generally, estimated richness proved larger in naive subsets than it did in memory subsets.

The repertoire was sequenced with immunoSEQ multiplex PCR; TCRdb's copy has only in-frame clones and lacks some. The sample carries around 2,000,000 clones, approximately 95% recorded once. In the case of this clone: As yet, its antigen is unknown.

The TCR originated in a young man in good health. Sequencing was done on a sample of naive CD4+ T cells sorted from blood. Stated subset: CD45RA+ positively selected. The rearrangement joins TRBV28 to TRBJ1-1, with 10 bases that match TRBD1. This chain's CDR3 is CASSLLRGQGIDEAFF. CDR3 nucleotides: TGTGCCAGCAGTTTATTGAGGGGACAGGGGATCGATGAAGCTTTCTTT. Supplemented by reference TRBV28 and TRBJ1-1, the full variable domain reads DVKVTQSSRYLVKRTGEKVFLECVQDMDHENMFWYRQDPGLGLRLIYFSYDVKMKEKGDIPEGYSVSREKKERFSLILESASTNQTSMYLCASSLLRGQGIDEAFFGQGTRLTVV.